This passage covers 2 T cell receptor beta chains from one sample sequenced in a study of blood T cells in healthy people across ages (dated by TCRdb to the mid-2010s). Library construction relied on 5' RACE. A second roughly 7 to 12 cycle PCR used a sample-barcoded 5' primer and a J-beta primer mix. TCRdb reanalyzed the raw reads on its own, using fastp at Q25 for trimming and MiXCR for clone calling, and kept in-frame beta chains. Every distinct CDR3 protein forms one entry, paired with its most common genes and DNA. The sample has some 1.8 million distinct CDR3 sequences on record, around 40% of them singletons. More than 20% of the sample is in the top ten clones. Sequencing input: blood. The receptor source for this set is a human donor in good health.

This clonotype was observed a handful of times. The rearrangement joins TRBV29-1 to TRBJ2-3, with D possibly TRBD2 on 5 matching bases. The CDR3 length is 11 residues. The V gene lost 6 bases and the J gene lost 5 bases, with 9 bases spanning the gap. Per germline, CDR1 SQVTM and CDR2 ANQGSEA. The CDR3 DNA reads as TGCAGCGTCCCCGCGGGAGATACGCAGTATTTT. Amino acid sequence: CSVPAGDTQYF.

V and J are TRBV29-1 and TRBJ1-4; 8 bases map to TRBD1. This CDR3 comprises 14 residues. The V and J ends lost 5 bases and 2 bases, in that order; junction bases with no gene match: 4. Germline CDR1 reads SQVTM; CDR2 reads ANQGSEA. CDR3 residues: CSVSRGLTNEKLFF. CDR3 nucleotides: TGCAGCGTTAGCAGGGGGCTCACTAATGAAAAACTGTTTTTT.